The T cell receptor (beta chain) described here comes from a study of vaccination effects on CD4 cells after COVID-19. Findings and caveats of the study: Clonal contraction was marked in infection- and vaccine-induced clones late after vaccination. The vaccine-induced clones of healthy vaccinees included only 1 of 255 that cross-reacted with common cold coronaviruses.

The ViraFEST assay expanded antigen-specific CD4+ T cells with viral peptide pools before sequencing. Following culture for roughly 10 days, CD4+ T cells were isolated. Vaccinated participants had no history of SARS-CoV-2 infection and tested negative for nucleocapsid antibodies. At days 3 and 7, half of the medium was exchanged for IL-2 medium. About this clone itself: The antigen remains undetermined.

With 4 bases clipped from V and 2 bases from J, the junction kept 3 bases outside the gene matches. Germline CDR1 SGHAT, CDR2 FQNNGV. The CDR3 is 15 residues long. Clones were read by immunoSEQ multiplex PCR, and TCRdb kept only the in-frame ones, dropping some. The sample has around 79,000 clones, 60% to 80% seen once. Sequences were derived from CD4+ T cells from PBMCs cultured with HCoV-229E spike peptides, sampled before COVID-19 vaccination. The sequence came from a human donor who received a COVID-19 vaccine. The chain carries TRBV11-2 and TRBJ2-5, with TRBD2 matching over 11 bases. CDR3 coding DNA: TGTGCCAGCAGCTCCTCTAGCGGGGGGCAAGAGACCCAGTACTTC. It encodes CASSSSSGGQETQYF.